The sequence of this TCR beta chain was determined in a study of T cells after somatic rescue of genetic block. Profiling relied on immunoSEQ multiplex PCR, and the TCRdb table lists in-frame clones only, not all of them. The repertoire holds more than 13,000 clones, with about three quarters as singletons. The sequencing sample was made of peripheral blood mononuclear cells (PBMCs). This receptor was identified in a man aged 18 to 35.

Here the CDR3 reads CASSRWVSGTEAYEQYF. The CDR3 DNA is TGTGCCAGCAGCCGATGGGTTTCCGGGACAGAGGCATACGAGCAGTACTTC. The rearrangement uses TRBV7-8 and TRBJ2-7, with 7 nucleotides matching TRBD1. The CDR3 is 17 residues long. V was clipped by 5 bases and J by 4 bases; unmatched bases: 17. The germline V gene encodes CDR1 SGHVS and CDR2 FQNEAQ.